This entry features one TCR beta chain sequence. The antigen is undetermined. Repertoires were generated with immunoSEQ multiplex PCR, while TCRdb's copy carries only in-frame clones and drops some. The repertoire holds tens of thousands of clones, with around 82% as singletons. The data were obtained in a study of OX40 agonist ivuxolimab in advanced cancers. Study at large: Patients were treated with intravenous ivuxolimab, dosed at 0.01 to 10 mg/kg and infused every 2 weeks. From about 23 to 85 years was the age range, with a mean of 60 years, and around 83% were male. Anti-PD-1, anti-PD-L1 or anti-CTLA-4 therapy given earlier was allowed, and approximately 43% had some.

The CDR3 runs to 15 residues. Germline V CDR1 and CDR2: MNHGY, SVAAGI. V was trimmed by 4 bases and J by 0 bases, leaving 9 bases between them. Findings of the study overall: Dose levels from 0.1 to 3.0 mg/kg saw CD4+ and CD8+ blood T cells expand clonally by week 6.

Material: CD4+ or CD8+ T cells sorted from blood, obtained in a trial of the OX40 agonist ivuxolimab. The chain uses TRBV6-9 and TRBJ1-4; D not certain. This TCR came from an adult with an advanced solid tumor such as melanoma, head and neck, liver or kidney cancer. CDR3 sequence (DNA): TGTGCCAGCAGTTCACCCAGTTCAACTAATGAAAAACTGTTTTTT. This sequence encodes CASSSPSSTNEKLFF.